This entry describes one T cell receptor (beta chain). The antigen is undetermined. Here immunoSEQ multiplex PCR was the method, and the copy in TCRdb shows in-frame clones only, minus some. The table lists around 130,000 clones, approximately 92% of them singletons. These data originate in a study of T cell responses to AZD1222 COVID-19 vaccine. Findings and limits, study-wide: Seropositivity was recorded at baseline in only six AZD1222 recipients.

With 10 bases clipped from V and 4 bases from J, the junction kept 7 bases outside the gene matches. Germline CDR1 reads ENHRY; CDR2 reads SYGVKD. This CDR3 spans 13 amino acids. V usage is TRBV10-3 and J usage is TRBJ1-3, with 7 bases fitting TRBD1. The material was peripheral blood, obtained 28 days after the second AZD1222 dose. The sequence derives from an adult who received the AZD1222 COVID-19 vaccine. The CDR3 spells CATQQGGGNTIYF. The CDR3 DNA reads as TGTGCCACGCAGCAGGGGGGAGGAAACACCATATATTTT.